This TCR beta chain derives from a study of T cells in Graves' hyperthyroidism and ophthalmopathy. Turning to the study itself: The initial diagnosis was the point when peripheral blood was collected, ahead of any treatment.

Many counts were recorded for this clonotype. Researchers amplified the TCR beta CDR3 regions from RNA transcripts. The HTBI set primed first-round TCR CDR3 RT-PCR. Using its own MiXCR run on the multiplex PCR reads, TCRdb lists one record per CDR3 protein. This table holds roughly 520,000 distinct CDR3 sequences, roughly 25% found once. Trimming removed 4 bases from V and 4 bases from J, with 4 bases in between. Per germline, CDR1 SGHAT and CDR2 FQNNGV. The CDR3 extends over 11 amino acids. The chain combines TRBV11-2 with TRBJ1-1; D is unclear. This receptor was obtained from a woman in her 30s with Graves' ophthalmopathy. Sequencing was done on a sample of blood. CDR3 residues: CASSSSTEAFF. CDR3 nucleotides: TGTGCCAGCAGCTCAAGCACTGAAGCTTTCTTT.